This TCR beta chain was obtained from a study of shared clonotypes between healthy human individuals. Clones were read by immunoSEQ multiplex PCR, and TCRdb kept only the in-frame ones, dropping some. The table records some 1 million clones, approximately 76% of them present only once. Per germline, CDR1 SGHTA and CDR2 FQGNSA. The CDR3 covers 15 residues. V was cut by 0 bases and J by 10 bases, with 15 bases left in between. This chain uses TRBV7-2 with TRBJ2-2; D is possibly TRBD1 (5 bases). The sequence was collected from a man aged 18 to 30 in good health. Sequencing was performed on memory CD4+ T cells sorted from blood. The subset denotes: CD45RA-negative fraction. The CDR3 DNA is TGTGCCAGCAGCTTAGCGCCAGGGTCGGCAGTGGAGCTGTTTTTT. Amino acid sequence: CASSLAPGSAVELFF.